This T cell receptor (beta chain) derives from a study of T cells in Graves' hyperthyroidism and ophthalmopathy. Every diagnosis used clinical symptoms, serum thyroxine and TRAb, thyroid ultrasound and orbital computed tomography. Between the trimmed V and J ends, which lost 4 bases and 4 bases, there was a span of 10 bases. CDR1 and CDR2 from the germline V gene are DFQATT and SNEGSKA (reference sequence). This CDR3 contains 12 residues. This clonotype was detected many times. Its cognate antigen is unknown. Study conclusions and caveats: Separating ophthalmopathy from stable hyperthyroidism was achieved by a 13 V-J model.

What was amplified from RNA transcripts were TCR beta CDR3 regions. An initial round of RT-PCR targeting the TCR CDR3 relied on the HTBI primer set. Using its own MiXCR run on the multiplex PCR reads, TCRdb lists one record per CDR3 protein. Here the sample spans a few hundred thousand distinct CDR3 sequences, approximately 14% being singletons. The rearrangement uses TRBV20-1 and TRBJ1-2; no definite D call. Material for sequencing was blood. The source is a woman aged 50 to 65 with Graves' hyperthyroidism that later progressed to Graves' ophthalmopathy. This chain's CDR3 is CSAKGMLYGYTF. In nucleotides, the CDR3 is TGCAGTGCTAAGGGTATGCTCTATGGCTACACCTTC.